This TCR beta chain derives from a study of T cells in Graves' hyperthyroidism and ophthalmopathy (dated by TCRdb to the late 2010s). A note on the overall study: Peripheral blood was collected at initial diagnosis, before any treatment. An independent validation cohort of under 20 hyperthyroidism patients and about 16 patients who later progressed to ophthalmopathy tested prospective prediction of ophthalmopathy. After sampling, hyperthyroidism patients received methimazole starting at 30 mg daily, and ophthalmopathy patients received high-dose intravenous methylprednisolone. For training and testing, the 100 or so patients in the discovery cohort were randomly divided in a 7:3 ratio. To identify TCR V-J signatures that set the groups apart, the researchers used a discovery cohort of 90 to 100 patients, made up of 40 to 45 with Graves' ophthalmopathy and 57 with stable Graves' hyperthyroidism. In more than 5 Graves' hyperthyroidism patients, the study also compared T-cell repertoires from thyroid tissue with T-cell repertoires from blood. The paper reports TCR Vbeta CDR3 sequencing of approximately 140 peripheral blood samples: 40 to 45 ophthalmopathy, some 80 hyperthyroidism and around 17 progressor patients.

The germline V gene (reference sequence) provides CDR1 DFQATT and CDR2 SNEGSKA. Trimming costs V 5 bases and J 1 base, and their ends lie 14 bases apart. The CDR3, cysteine through phenylalanine, is 15 amino acids long. Just the 45-base CDR3 DNA is kept, in frame starting at base 1. Ophthalmopathy patients had moderately to severely active disease, with a Clinical Activity Score of 3 or more, a NOSPECS grade of 4 or more, and a disease duration of less than 3 months. Exclusion was applied to patients with uncontrolled infections, other autoimmune diseases, pregnancy or lactation. Diagnoses were based on clinical symptoms, serum thyroxine and TRAb, thyroid ultrasound and orbital computed tomography. Ficoll-Paque density gradient centrifugation was used to isolate PBMCs from around 10 ml of fresh peripheral blood. Total RNA was extracted using Trizol reagent, and RNA quality was assessed on an Agilent 2100 Bioanalyzer.

What the authors observed across the whole study: Most expanded thyroid clonotypes (frequency above 0.001) were also detected in blood, a finding suggesting that blood repertoires may reflect thyroid immune responses. Sample size was not statistically predetermined, and investigators were not blinded to group allocation. In validation, the model predicted progression to ophthalmopathy a median of about 5.9 months before onset, with over 55% sensitivity and 72.22% specificity. A model built on a 13 V-J signature distinguished ophthalmopathy from stable hyperthyroidism, reaching 87.88% sensitivity and around 81% specificity in cross-validation and 80%/75% in testing.

TCR beta CDR3 regions were amplified from RNA transcripts. The TCR CDR3 was subjected to a first round of RT-PCR using the HTBI primer set and the Qiagen OneStep RT-PCR kit. Libraries were constructed in a second round of multiplex PCR, after which size selection and purification were performed. Libraries were sequenced paired-end with 100 bp reads on an Illumina HiSeq2000. The paper's data handling went like this. SOAPnuke was used to process the raw data, with reads discarded if the reads contained adapters or uncalled bases, had a mean Phred below 15, or lacked an exact constant-primer or identifier match. COPE v1.2.5 was used to merge the high-quality paired reads, and each unique nucleotide sequence was defined as a clonotype. Clonotypes were aligned to IMGT TRBV, TRBD and TRBJ reference segments using MiTCR v1.1. The analysis was restricted to V-J combinations with a frequency above 0.0001, which together covered 98% to 99.2% of the repertoires. The TCS score was defined as the ratio of F50 (clonal expansion) to E x V (chaos), calculated using BLOSUM62-based TCRdist between CDR3 peptides within each V-J. Welch's t-statistics and random forest reduced fewer than 550 V-J features to about 12, which were used in a naive Bayes classifier (R e1071). TCRdb reprocessed the public reads (quality trimming at Q25 with fastp, clone calling with MiXCR) and kept in-frame beta chains. Every distinct CDR3 protein forms one entry, paired with its most common genes and DNA. Here the V and J calls rest on TCRdb's processing, not on the authors' analysis. The table for this sample lists about 350,000 distinct CDR3 sequences; over 15% of them were counted only once. The ten largest account for roughly a sixth of the sample.

This clonotype was seen at least ten times. Its binding antigen is unknown. No base quality values were provided; no much bigger clone lies one nucleotide off. The rearrangement joined TRBV20-1 to TRBJ2-2; a weak D assignment points to TRBD1 (6 bases agree). The source of this sequence is a woman aged 40-49 years with Graves' ophthalmopathy. The source material was blood. The nucleotides are TGCAGTGCTCCGGACAGCTTAAGGAACACCGGGGAGCTGTTTTTT. Its translation is CSAPDSLRNTGELFF.